This T cell receptor (beta chain) was captured in a study of shared clonotypes between healthy human individuals. Naive-designated CD8 cells lacked CD45RO, were positively enriched for CCR7, and omitted terminally differentiated effector memory CD45RA+ cells. TCRdb keeps only in-frame clones here, not all; method: immunoSEQ multiplex PCR. The sample consists of about 2.1 million clones, just over 90% of them appearing once. The source is a man aged 18 to 29 in good health. Some clones in this sample may be carry-over from other donors' samples. The sequenced sample was naive CD8+ T cells from PBMCs.

The DNA for the CDR3 is TGTGCCAGCAGCTTAGCGGGGGGCGAGGGGCTCTATGGCTACACCTTC. Protein: CASSLAGGEGLYGYTF. The rearrangement uses TRBV13 and TRBJ1-2; possibly TRBD1 for D (6 bases). Germline V gene lookup returns CDR1 PRHDT and CDR2 FYEKMQ (reference sequence). This CDR3 is 16 amino acids long. V lost 1 base, J lost 4 bases, and 16 bases lay in between.